Listed below are T cell receptor beta chains from one sample, sequenced in a study of T cells in narcolepsy. TCRdb's table, derived via immunoSEQ multiplex PCR, lists solely in-frame clones and lacks some. The sample contains 20,000 to 30,000 clones, around 63% of which appear only once. Sequencing was done on a sample of memory (CD45RA-) CD4+ T cells from blood. The origin of the receptors is a human donor in good health. CDR3s include the opening cysteine and the closing phenylalanine or tryptophan. The order of the fields is V gene, clone size, CDR3 length, D gene, J gene, CDR3 protein, CDR3 DNA. D genes are given only for firm matches. Some rows mark clone size as missing; the rest say once, few, many or name a class of expanded clone.

TRBV5-1	.	12	.	TRBJ2-7	CASMDSSYEQYF	TGCGCCAGCATGGACAGCTCCTACGAGCAGTACTTC
TRBV5-1	.	12	.	TRBJ2-7	CASRRENYEQYF	TGCGCCAGCCGCAGAGAAAACTACGAGCAGTACTTC
TRBV6-5	.	14	.	TRBJ1-5	CATRPQGINQPQHF	TGTGCCACCAGACCCCAGGGGATTAATCAGCCCCAGCATTTT
TRBV4-1	.	14	.	TRBJ2-1	CASSQEQGANEQFF	TGCGCCAGCAGCCAAGAGCAGGGAGCCAATGAGCAGTTCTTC
TRBV6-1	.	15	.	TRBJ1-4	CASSGSRFANEKLFF	TGTGCCAGCAGCGGATCGAGGTTCGCTAATGAAAAACTGTTTTTT
TRBV15	.	17	.	TRBJ1-5	CATSSEVLSYSNQPQHF	TGTGCCACCAGCAGTGAGGTTCTGAGTTATAGCAATCAGCCCCAGCATTTT
TRBV5-5	.	15	.	TRBJ2-1	CASSLVGSSYNEQFF	TGTGCCAGCAGCTTGGTCGGGAGCTCCTACAATGAGCAGTTCTTC
TRBV10-2	.	13	.	TRBJ2-5	CASTPQYQETQYF	TGCGCCAGCACCCCGCAATATCAAGAGACCCAGTACTTC
TRBV7-2	.	14	.	TRBJ2-5	CASSSRRGRETQYF	TGTGCCAGCAGCTCCCGCAGGGGCCGGGAGACCCAGTACTTC
TRBV9	.	17	.	TRBJ1-3	CASSVALTSTSGNTIYF	TGTGCCAGCAGCGTAGCCCTGACCTCTACCTCTGGAAACACCATATATTTT
TRBV5-1	few	18	TRBD1	TRBJ1-1	CASSLGLGTGGKGTEAFF	TGCGCCAGCAGCTTGGGTCTGGGGACAGGGGGCAAGGGCACTGAAGCTTTCTTT
TRBV18	.	12	TRBD1	TRBJ2-1	CASSSGGYEQFF	TGTGCCAGCTCGTCAGGGGGATATGAGCAGTTCTTC
TRBV28	few	14	TRBD2	TRBJ2-7	CASRDSGKNHEQYF	TGTGCCAGCAGGGATAGCGGGAAGAACCACGAGCAGTACTTC
TRBV4-1	.	16	TRBD2	TRBJ2-3	CASSAGGLISTDTQYF	TGCGCCAGCAGCGCGGGGGGTCTTATTAGCACAGATACGCAGTATTTT
TRBV7-8	.	13	.	TRBJ2-7	CASSLTDLYEQYF	TGTGCCAGCAGCCTTACGGACTTGTACGAGCAGTACTTC
TRBV7-8	.	14	.	TRBJ1-1	CASSLDGGRFEAFF	TGTGCCAGCAGCTTAGATGGGGGGCGCTTTGAAGCTTTCTTT
TRBV10-3	.	14	.	TRBJ1-5	CAITATANGGPQHF	TGTGCCATCACCGCGACCGCTAACGGGGGGCCCCAGCATTTT
TRBV6-1	.	12	TRBD2	TRBJ2-1	CASSRSGPGGFF	TGTGCCAGCAGCCGAAGTGGCCCGGGAGGGTTCTTC
TRBV7-2	.	15	.	TRBJ2-4	CASSLVGTAKNIQYF	TGTGCCAGCAGCTTGGTGGGGACAGCCAAAAACATTCAGTACTTC
TRBV6-1	few	14	.	TRBJ2-7	CASERDTLPYEQYF	TGTGCCAGCGAGCGTGATACTTTGCCCTACGAGCAGTACTTC
TRBV4-2	.	16	.	TRBJ2-3	CASSQDTQGNADTQYF	TGTGCCAGCAGCCAAGATACTCAGGGTAACGCAGATACGCAGTATTTT
TRBV5-8	few	16	.	TRBJ2-3	CASSLAGAGTADTQYF	TGTGCCAGCAGCTTGGCGGGGGCAGGAACGGCAGATACGCAGTATTTT
TRBV6-1	.	14	.	TRBJ1-1	CASSMDSGGTEAFF	TGTGCCAGCAGCATGGACAGTGGGGGCACTGAAGCTTTCTTT
TRBV6-5	few	13	.	TRBJ1-5	CASSDTSNQPQHF	TGTGCCAGCAGCGATACGAGCAATCAGCCCCAGCATTTT
TRBV18	.	17	TRBD1	TRBJ1-1	CASSPPPGQGRDTEAFF	TGTGCCAGCTCACCACCCCCCGGACAGGGAAGGGACACTGAAGCTTTCTTT
TRBV18	.	16	.	TRBJ1-5	CASSGDPGSGFQPQHF	TGTGCCAGCTCAGGGGATCCTGGCTCGGGATTTCAGCCCCAGCATTTT
TRBV27	.	19	TRBD1	TRBJ2-6	CASSLYWTGLSSGANVLTF	TGTGCCAGCAGTTTATATTGGACAGGGCTGAGCTCTGGGGCCAACGTCCTGACTTTC
TRBV7-2	.	12	.	TRBJ2-3	CASSSSPDTQYF	TGTGCCAGCAGCTCCTCTCCAGATACGCAGTATTTT
TRBV28	few	18	.	TRBJ2-2	CASTQLPPAGPPTGELFF	TGTGCCAGCACTCAACTACCACCGGCAGGGCCCCCCACCGGGGAGCTGTTTTTT
TRBV9	once	15	.	TRBJ2-1	CASSPRGFSYNEQFF	TGTGCCAGCAGCCCCCGGGGGTTCTCCTACAATGAGCAGTTCTTC
TRBV30	.	11	.	TRBJ2-1	CASPGGVGQFF	TGTGCCTCCCCAGGCGGTGTAGGGCAGTTCTTC
TRBV6-1	.	13	.	TRBJ1-6	CASSERSNSPLHF	TGTGCCAGCAGTGAACGCAGCAATTCACCCCTCCACTTT
TRBV6-5	.	14	.	TRBJ1-2	CASSTGTSYQGYTF	TGTGCCAGCAGTACCGGGACAAGTTATCAGGGCTACACCTTC
TRBV7-2	.	15	.	TRBJ2-6	CASSPQRPGANVLTF	TGTGCCAGCAGCCCACAGAGACCCGGGGCCAACGTCCTGACTTTC
TRBV14	few	15	.	TRBJ1-3	CASSQDNIAGNTIYF	TGTGCCAGCAGCCAAGATAATATCGCTGGAAACACCATATATTTT
TRBV5-5	few	15	TRBD1	TRBJ1-1	CASSHSDRARTEAFF	TGTGCCAGCAGCCACTCCGACAGGGCGAGGACTGAAGCTTTCTTT
TRBV19	.	17	TRBD1	TRBJ1-5	CASSIPRSYRGHQPQHF	TGTGCCAGTAGTATACCCCGGTCCTACAGGGGGCATCAGCCCCAGCATTTT
TRBV6-5	few	11	.	TRBJ2-7	CASRGRDEQYF	TGTGCCAGCAGGGGTCGGGACGAGCAGTACTTC
TRBV6-6	few	16	.	TRBJ2-1	CVSTPSIAERSNEQFF	TGTGTAAGCACTCCCTCAATAGCGGAGAGGAGCAATGAGCAGTTCTTC
TRBV2	.	15	TRBD1	TRBJ2-2	CASRETGVGTGELFF	TGTGCCAGCAGGGAAACAGGGGTAGGCACCGGGGAGCTGTTTTTT
TRBV5-4	.	11	TRBD2	TRBJ2-5	CASRGGETQYF	TGTGCCAGCAGGGGAGGGGAGACCCAGTACTTC
TRBV6-1	.	13	.	TRBJ2-3	CASTNAATDTQYF	TGTGCCAGCACCAACGCGGCGACAGATACGCAGTATTTT
TRBV20-1	few	11	.	TRBJ2-5	CSAKGLETQYF	TGCAGTGCTAAGGGTCTAGAGACCCAGTACTTC
TRBV7-6	once	14	TRBD1	TRBJ1-2	CASSLDPGGNGYTF	TGTGCCAGCAGCTTAGACCCAGGGGGCAACGGCTACACCTTC
TRBV6-6	.	14	TRBD1	TRBJ1-2	CASSYSDRGYGYTF	TGTGCCAGCAGTTACTCAGACAGGGGATATGGCTACACCTTC
TRBV5-6	.	14	TRBD2	TRBJ2-1	CASSPPGGYNEQFF	TGTGCCAGCAGCCCTCCGGGGGGTTACAATGAGCAGTTCTTC
TRBV5-4	few	14	.	TRBJ2-7	CASSLSTGSYEQYF	TGTGCCAGCAGCTTATCTACAGGTTCCTACGAGCAGTACTTC
TRBV27	.	17	TRBD2	TRBJ2-2	CASSSGTSGGATGELFF	TGTGCCAGCAGTTCCGGGACTAGCGGGGGGGCTACCGGGGAGCTGTTTTTT
TRBV5-3	.	15	.	TRBJ1-5	CASSYRRVGGQPQHF	TGTGCCAGCAGCTATCGACGGGTTGGTGGTCAGCCCCAGCATTTT
TRBV19	.	14	.	TRBJ2-1	CASSTPRLPDEQFF	TGTGCCAGTAGTACCCCTCGACTACCCGATGAGCAGTTCTTC
TRBV7-2	.	14	.	TRBJ2-3	CASLQGPATDTQYF	TGTGCCAGCCTCCAGGGGCCAGCCACTGATACGCAGTATTTT
TRBV5-4	.	16	TRBD1	TRBJ1-6	CASSFGGTAYNSPLHF	TGTGCCAGCAGCTTTGGTGGGACAGCCTATAATTCACCCCTCCACTTT
TRBV29-1	.	14	.	TRBJ1-1	CSVLDRAKNTEAFF	TGCAGCGTTCTGGACCGGGCCAAGAACACTGAAGCTTTCTTT
TRBV28	.	16	.	TRBJ1-4	CASSSRSDSFGEKLFF	TGTGCCAGCAGTTCTCGGTCGGACAGCTTTGGTGAAAAACTGTTTTTT
TRBV7-9	.	15	TRBD1	TRBJ2-3	CASSQNRGRGDTQYF	TGTGCCAGCAGCCAGAACAGGGGGCGCGGGGATACGCAGTATTTT
TRBV5-6	.	15	TRBD1	TRBJ1-2	CASSLGVRQGNGYTF	TGTGCCAGCAGCTTGGGTGTGAGACAGGGAAACGGCTACACCTTC
TRBV18	.	15	.	TRBJ2-1	CASSLATGPYNEQFF	TGTGCCAGCTCACTTGCTACGGGACCGTACAATGAGCAGTTCTTC
TRBV15	.	15	.	TRBJ2-1	CATSRDVWSHNEQFF	TGTGCCACCAGCAGAGATGTGTGGAGCCACAATGAGCAGTTCTTC
TRBV6-1	.	11	.	TRBJ1-5	CASGGNQPQHF	TGTGCCAGCGGGGGGAATCAGCCCCAGCATTTT